The text below deals with one T cell receptor beta chain. Its target is unknown. This specimen belongs to a study of graft-versus-host responses after intestinal transplantation. Study in general: Every transplant recipient was induced with anti-thymocyte globulin, then maintained on tacrolimus and steroids for about 3 years. Overall study findings and caveats: Graft-donor T cell macrochimerism coincided with high graft-versus-host to host-versus-graft clonal ratios in allografts. GvH clones occurred in recipient marrow; some first appeared in ileum or blood.

Profiling relied on immunoSEQ multiplex PCR, and the TCRdb table lists in-frame clones only, not all of them. The sample records 100,000 or so clones, about 90% being singletons. The V end was cut by 5 bases, the J end by 2 bases, with 8 bases between. Germline V CDR1 and CDR2: SEHNR, FQNEAQ (reference sequence). The CDR3 spans 13 residues. The specimen was unstimulated CD4+ T cells sorted from spleen or lymph node cells, collected before transplant. The rearrangement joins TRBV7-9 to TRBJ2-3; D call uncertain. The TCR sequence derives from a human donor who was the organ donor for an intestinal transplant. The CDR3, as DNA: TGTGCCAGCAGCAAAGAACCCACAGATACGCAGTATTTT. It encodes CASSKEPTDTQYF.